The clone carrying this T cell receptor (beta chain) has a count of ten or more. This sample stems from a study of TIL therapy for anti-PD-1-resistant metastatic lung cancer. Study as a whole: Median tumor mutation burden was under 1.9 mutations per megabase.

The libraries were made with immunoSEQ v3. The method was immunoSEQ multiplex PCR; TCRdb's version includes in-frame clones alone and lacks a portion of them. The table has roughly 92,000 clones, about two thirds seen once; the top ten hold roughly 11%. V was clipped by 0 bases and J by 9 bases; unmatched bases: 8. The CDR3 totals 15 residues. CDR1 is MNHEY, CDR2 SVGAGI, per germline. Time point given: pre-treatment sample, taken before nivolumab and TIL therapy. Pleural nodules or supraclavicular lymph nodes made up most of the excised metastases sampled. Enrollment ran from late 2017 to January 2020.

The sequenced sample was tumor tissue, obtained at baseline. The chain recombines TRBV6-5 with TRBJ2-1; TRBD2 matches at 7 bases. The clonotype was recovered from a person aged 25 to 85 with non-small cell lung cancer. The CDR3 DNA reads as TGTGCCAGCAGTTACTCGGGCGGGAGCACGACTGAGCAGTTCTTC. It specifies CASSYSGGSTTEQFF.